Listed here is a single T cell receptor beta chain. The antigen is undetermined. At one of its ends the junction is not consistent with the germline gene, which may arise from a read error. This sample is part of a study of vaccination effects on CD4 cells after COVID-19. Study-wide background: After the second dose, samples were taken at median day 72.

Antigen-specific CD4+ T cell clonotypes were called by their expansion after viral peptide-pool culture in ViraFEST. Culture proceeded for approximately 10 days, and CD4+ T cells were then isolated. Either the mRNA-1273 or the BNT162b2 vaccine was given to participants as two doses. Each vaccine recipient was nucleocapsid antibody negative and had no prior SARS-CoV-2 infection. Half-medium replacement with IL-2 medium occurred on days 3 and 7. Study conclusions and caveats: There were few convalescent patients in the study and no early post-infection timepoints.

The protocol was immunoSEQ multiplex PCR, while the TCRdb copy is restricted to in-frame clones and leaves out a portion. The data hold 20,000 to 25,000 clones, with around 70% observed a single time. CDR3 length equals 15 residues. The germline V gene has CDR1 GTSNPN and CDR2 SVGIG (reference sequence). The material sequenced was CD4+ T cells from PBMCs cultured with HCoV-NL63 spike peptides, taken after COVID-19 vaccination. This TCR came from a human donor who received a COVID-19 vaccine. The chain links TRBV30 to TRBJ2-7, with D perhaps TRBD1 (6 bases). The CDR3 reads CAGSGGSPGFYEQYF. In nucleotides, the CDR3 is TGTGCCGGGAGTGGGGGCAGTCCTGGGTTTTACGAGCAGTACTTC.